Listed below are T cell receptor beta chains from one sample, sequenced in a study of neurological immune-mediated disorders. TCRdb analysed the 5' RACE reads with MiXCR anew, one entry per CDR3 protein. The profile covers some 95,000 distinct CDR3 sequences, with 3.5% appearing a single time and 5.5% to 6.5% taken by the ten largest. Sequenced material: PBMCs. Receptors originate from a woman aged 18-35 years with multiple sclerosis. CDR3s include the opening cysteine and the closing phenylalanine or tryptophan. D genes are given only for firm matches. A clone size is listed for some rows: how often the clone was seen (once, few, many), or a class if it is expanded.

TRBJ1-1 . many TRBV12-3/TRBV12-4 CASTTVYFTEAFF TGTGCCAGCACGACAGTATATTTTACTGAAGCTTTCTTT
TRBJ2-7 . many TRBV6-5 CASSYSRPDWGYEQYF TGTGCCAGCAGTTACTCGAGACCAGACTGGGGCTACGAGCAGTACTTC
TRBJ2-2 . many TRBV7-6 CASSQRDTQSAGELFF TGTGCCAGCAGCCAACGGGACACCCAATCGGCCGGGGAGCTGTTTTTT
TRBJ1-1 . medium-sized TRBV7-9 CASRGPPNTEAFF TGTGCCAGCCGAGGGCCGCCCAACACTGAAGCTTTCTTT
TRBJ1-5 TRBD1 many TRBV7-9 CASSKTGGADQPQHF TGTGCCAGCAGCAAGACAGGGGGCGCGGATCAGCCCCAGCATTTT
TRBJ2-1 . many TRBV5-1 CASSFLGVVTYNEQFF TGCGCCAGCAGCTTCCTTGGCGTGGTAACCTACAATGAGCAGTTCTTC
TRBJ1-6 . many TRBV5-1 CASSLVGSEIGNSPLHF TGCGCCAGCAGCTTGGTCGGCAGCGAAATTGGTAATTCACCCCTCCACTTT
TRBJ1-1 . many TRBV9 CASSVLPEENTEAFF TGTGCCAGCAGCGTATTGCCGGAAGAAAACACTGAAGCTTTCTTT
TRBJ2-5 . many TRBV6-1 CASTGGGGRYF TGTGCCAGCACCGGAGGGGGGGGCCGGTACTTC
TRBJ1-1 . . TRBV20-1 CSARIKWRTEAFF TGCAGTGCTAGAATTAAATGGCGGACTGAAGCTTTCTTT
TRBJ2-3 . many TRBV4-3 CASSQERIGGVGTDTQYF TGCGCCAGCAGCCAAGAGAGAATCGGGGGAGTGGGCACAGATACGCAGTATTTT
TRBJ2-3 . many TRBV10-3 CAIRGTSQTDTQYF TGTGCCATCAGGGGGACTTCACAAACAGATACGCAGTATTTT
TRBJ2-1 TRBD2 many TRBV28 CASLASGTNEQFF TGTGCCAGCCTGGCTAGCGGGACCAATGAGCAGTTCTTC
TRBJ2-5 TRBD2 many TRBV7-9 CASSLVAGWETQYF TGTGCCAGCAGCTTAGTAGCGGGATGGGAGACCCAGTACTTC
TRBJ2-3 TRBD2 many TRBV12-3/TRBV12-4 CASSRASGGPPSTDTQYF TGTGCCAGCAGCCGAGCTAGCGGGGGCCCCCCAAGCACAGATACGCAGTATTTT
TRBJ2-1 . many TRBV27 CASSPPPDRDEQFF TGTGCCAGCAGTCCGCCGCCAGATCGCGATGAGCAGTTCTTC
TRBJ1-6 . many TRBV6-1 CASSELPPGSYNSPLHF TGTGCCAGCAGTGAACTGCCTCCAGGCTCCTATAATTCACCCCTCCACTTT
TRBJ2-5 . many TRBV5-1 CASSTRGPGETQYF TGCGCCAGCTCGACGCGGGGGCCCGGAGAGACCCAGTACTTC
TRBJ1-2 . many TRBV27 CASSYSQDYGYTF TGTGCCAGCAGTTACTCCCAAGACTATGGCTACACCTTC
TRBJ1-5 TRBD1 many TRBV20-1 CSARAAPGGYQPQHF TGCAGTGCTAGAGCCGCCCCAGGGGGTTATCAGCCCCAGCATTTT
TRBJ2-1 TRBD2 many TRBV7-8 CASSSGGAYNEQFF TGTGCCAGCAGCTCGGGGGGGGCCTACAATGAGCAGTTCTTC
TRBJ1-1 TRBD1 many TRBV6-4 CASIRQGSKAFF TGTGCCAGCATCCGACAGGGAAGTAAGGCTTTCTTT
TRBJ2-3 . many TRBV6-5 CASSYSSSGQMPQYF TGTGCCAGCAGTTACTCTTCGTCAGGGCAAATGCCGCAGTATTTT
TRBJ1-6 . many TRBV18 CASSPLNTLGNSPLHF TGTGCCAGCTCACCACTTAATACATTGGGTAATTCACCCCTCCACTTT
TRBJ2-7 . many TRBV4-2 CASSQGKQGGTVSYEQYF TGTGCCAGCAGCCAAGGAAAACAAGGGGGGACGGTTAGCTACGAGCAGTACTTC
TRBJ2-1 TRBD1 many TRBV7-2 CASSLVLRGTGNYNEQFF TGTGCCAGCAGCTTAGTCCTTCGTGGGACAGGGAACTACAATGAGCAGTTCTTC
TRBJ2-7 . many TRBV6-2/TRBV6-3 CASSPGDAYEQYF TGTGCCAGCAGTCCAGGAGACGCCTACGAGCAGTACTTC
TRBJ1-4 . many TRBV5-1 CASSWGVRKSMANEKLFF TGCGCCAGCAGCTGGGGGGTACGGAAGTCGATGGCTAATGAAAAACTGTTTTTT
TRBJ2-6 . many TRBV5-1 CASSLAGPSSGANVLTF TGCGCCAGCAGCTTGGCGGGTCCGAGCTCTGGGGCCAACGTCCTGACTTTC
TRBJ1-1 . many TRBV7-8 CASSFSLGTEAFF TGTGCCAGCAGCTTTTCCTTGGGCACTGAAGCTTTCTTT
TRBJ2-1 . many TRBV2 CASSRSRDEQFF TGTGCCAGCAGCCGATCTCGGGATGAGCAGTTCTTC
TRBJ1-1 . many TRBV12-3/TRBV12-4 CASSSTLGQPGTEAFF TGTGCCAGCAGTTCCACACTCGGACAGCCTGGGACTGAAGCTTTCTTT
TRBJ1-5 TRBD1 many TRBV12-3/TRBV12-4 CASSYSGQGRQPQHF TGTGCCAGCAGTTACTCCGGACAGGGGAGACAGCCCCAGCATTTT
TRBJ2-7 TRBD2 many TRBV20-1 CSVATSGGAREQYF TGCAGTGTTGCGACTAGCGGGGGGGCCAGAGAGCAGTACTTC
TRBJ2-1 TRBD2 many TRBV7-3 CASRIAGGPQNEQFF TGTGCCAGCAGAATAGCGGGAGGGCCACAGAATGAGCAGTTCTTC
TRBJ2-1 . many TRBV11-2 CASSLWRVTGTRSYNEQFF TGTGCCAGCAGCTTATGGAGGGTGACCGGGACCCGTTCCTACAATGAGCAGTTCTTC
TRBJ1-4 TRBD1 many TRBV25-1 CASSEYPGQGATNEKLFF TGTGCCAGCAGTGAATATCCGGGACAGGGGGCAACTAATGAAAAACTGTTTTTT
TRBJ1-1 . many TRBV20-1 CSASGGFIEAFF TGCAGTGCTAGTGGGGGGTTCATTGAAGCTTTCTTT
TRBJ2-5 . many TRBV20-1 CSARHSGLQETQYF TGCAGTGCTAGACACTCGGGACTTCAAGAGACCCAGTACTTC
TRBJ2-7 . many TRBV2 CASSEGTVDYEQYF TGTGCCAGCAGTGAGGGGACGGTTGACTACGAGCAGTACTTC
TRBJ2-7 . many TRBV7-2 CASRTTPSGPYEQYF TGTGCCAGCAGAACGACTCCTTCGGGGCCCTACGAGCAGTACTTC
TRBJ2-7 TRBD2 . TRBV2 CASSDGGGFTYEQYF TGTGCCAGCAGTGACGGGGGGGGCTTTACCTACGAGCAGTACTTC
TRBJ2-1 TRBD2 . TRBV14 CASSQVAGVSYNEQFF TGTGCCAGCAGCCAAGTTGCGGGAGTTTCCTACAATGAGCAGTTCTTC
TRBJ2-7 TRBD1 many TRBV3-1 CASSRQGAYEQYF TGTGCCAGCAGCCGACAGGGAGCCTACGAGCAGTACTTC
TRBJ2-1 . many TRBV7-6 CASSLEQGLGEQFF TGTGCCAGCAGCTTAGAACAGGGCCTCGGTGAGCAGTTCTTC
TRBJ2-7 TRBD1 few TRBV18 CASSPVGTAYEQYF TGTGCCAGCTCACCAGTCGGGACAGCCTACGAGCAGTACTTC
TRBJ1-5 . . TRBV19 CASSIKQINQPQHF TGTGCCAGTAGTATAAAACAGATCAATCAGCCCCAGCATTTT